These 24 T cell receptor beta chains were sequenced from one sample in a study of cytomegalovirus exposure and HLA in healthy donors. The study ran its PCR with 60 Vbeta and 13 Jbeta primers. Using immunoSEQ multiplex PCR, the repertoire was profiled, and TCRdb retains in-frame clones only, with some absent. This table holds approximately 180,000 clones, about 12% found once. What was sequenced was PBMCs. All receptors derive from a man in his fifties in good health and CMV-seropositive.

The chain recombines TRBV28 with TRBJ2-3; D is possibly TRBD1 (6 bases). The CDR3 loop spans 14 amino acids. Looked up from germline, CDR1 is MDHEN and CDR2 is SYDVKM. V lost 4 bases to trimming and J lost 4 bases, with 12 bases between them. The DNA of the CDR3 is TGTGCCAGCAGTTCACCTTCAGGGGCAGATACGCAGTATTTT. It codes for CASSSPSGADTQYF.

This clone was found a few times. CDR3 in DNA: TGCGCCAGCAGCCAAGAGGCAGGGGGCCTCTCTGGAAACACCATATATTTT. Protein product: CASSQEAGGLSGNTIYF. The rearrangement joins TRBV4-3 to TRBJ1-3; 8 nucleotides line up with TRBD1. J was trimmed by 0 bases and V by 0 bases; bases with no gene match: 4. Per the germline V gene, CDR1 is LGHNA and CDR2 is YSLEER. The CDR3 covers 17 residues.

This clone has only a few counts. The rearrangement links TRBV7-2 to TRBJ2-3; possible D gene TRBD2, 5 bases. The CDR3 has 13 residues. The germline V and J ends were trimmed by 5 bases and 5 bases, with 11 bases remaining between them. Looked up from germline, CDR1 is SGHTA and CDR2 is FQGNSA. The chain's CDR3 is CASSPTRGDTQYF. The CDR3 nucleotides read TGTGCCAGCAGCCCAACCCGGGGAGATACGCAGTATTTT. The full variable domain, completed using reference TRBV7-2 and TRBJ2-3, is GAGVSQSPSNKVTEKGKDVELRCDPISGHTALYWYRQSLGQGLEFLIYFQGNSAPDKSGLPSDRFSAERTGGSVSTLTIQRTQQEDSAVYLCASSPTRGDTQYFGPGTRLTVL.

The chain couples TRBV11-3 to TRBJ1-2; D gene uncertain. Germline V gene data show CDR1 as SGHNT and CDR2 as YENEEA. Trimming shortened V by 2 bases and J by 5 bases, and 18 bases separated the two germline ends. This CDR3 is 16 amino acids long. CDR3: CASSLSSGSIVYGYTF. CDR3 sequence (DNA): TGTGCCAGCAGCTTATCCTCGGGGTCGATCGTATATGGCTACACCTTC.

This clone was detected a few times. The rearrangement links TRBV6-4 to TRBJ2-7; TRBD2 might be the D (5 bases). Germline V gene sequence: CDR1 MRHNA, CDR2 SNTAGT. This CDR3 is 13 amino acids long. Trimming shortened V by 2 bases and J by 4 bases, and 9 bases separated the two germline ends. The DNA of the CDR3 is TGTGCCAGCAGTGACGCAGCGGCTTACGAGCAGTACGTC. This sequence encodes CASSDAAAYEQYV.

A few counts support this clone. The rearrangement uses TRBV25-1 and TRBJ1-2; D is unclear. The ends were cut back, 2 bases at V and 8 bases at J, with 9 bases in the middle. CDR3 length equals 12 residues. Germline CDR1 is MGHDK and CDR2 is SYGVNS. CDR3 sequence (DNA): TGTGCCAGCAGTGAACCCCTGGGCGGCTACACCTTC. Translating gives CASSEPLGGYTF.

This clone was counted only a few times. The J gene is TRBJ1-1, the V gene TRBV11-3; D might be TRBD1 (5 bases). This CDR3 comprises 15 residues. V gave up 4 bases and J gave up 7 bases, with 19 bases separating them. CDR1 and CDR2 from the germline V gene are SGHNT and YENEEA. CDR3 loop: CASSSTKTGVNEAFF. The CDR3 DNA is TGTGCCAGCAGCTCGACGAAAACAGGAGTCAATGAAGCTTTCTTT.

The chain carries TRBV7-2 and TRBJ1-5, with D tentatively TRBD1 (6 bases). Germline V lookup: CDR1 SGHTA, CDR2 FQGNSA. CDR3 length: 16 amino acids. Between the trimmed V and J ends, which lost 5 bases and 4 bases, there was a span of 18 bases. The CDR3 DNA follows: TGTGCCAGCAGCCCCGGGACGGTCCAGGGGAATCAGCCCCAGCATTTT. As protein: CASSPGTVQGNQPQHF. The variable domain in full, with the rest retrieved from reference TRBV7-2 and TRBJ1-5, is GAGVSQSPSNKVTEKGKDVELRCDPISGHTALYWYRQSLGQGLEFLIYFQGNSAPDKSGLPSDRFSAERTGGSVSTLTIQRTQQEDSAVYLCASSPGTVQGNQPQHFGDGTRLSIL.

V is TRBV7-8 and J is TRBJ1-2; the D gene is possibly TRBD1 (6 bases). Germline V gene data show CDR1 as SGHVS and CDR2 as FQNEAQ. V lost 4 bases and J 6 bases, leaving 15 bases between the germline ends. This CDR3 is built from 14 residues. For the CDR3, the DNA is TGTGCCAGCAGCTCAGGGGTCAGGGATCATGGCTACACCTTC. Translation gives CASSSGVRDHGYTF.

This clone was recorded a few times. The CDR3 sequence is CASTSWVGETQYF. The CDR3 DNA follows: TGTGCCAGCACCAGTTGGGTGGGCGAGACCCAGTACTTC. The chain employs TRBV7-2 and TRBJ2-5; D gene ambiguous. Germline V gene data show CDR1 as SGHTA and CDR2 as FQGNSA. Trimming took off 7 bases at V and 5 bases at J, with 14 bases between the two ends. CDR3 length: 13 residues.

This clone was counted between two and nine times. This rearrangement joins TRBV7-9 to TRBJ2-5, with D tentatively TRBD1 (6 bases). V dropped 5 bases and J dropped 9 bases, with 16 bases sitting between them. The germline V gene has CDR1 SEHNR and CDR2 FQNEAQ (reference sequence). This CDR3 contains 13 residues. The CDR3, as DNA: TGTGCCAGCAGCCTCGACAGGCCCCCCTCCCAGTACTTC. Amino acid sequence: CASSLDRPPSQYF.

This clone was detected only a few times. The chain is built from TRBV2 and TRBJ1-3, with D uncertain. V was clipped by 4 bases and J by 2 bases, with 15 bases between them. The CDR3 totals 16 residues. The V gene's germline CDR1 is SNHLY and CDR2 FYNNEI. CDR3 bases: TGTGCCAGCAGTGCATATCCATCGCAGGCTGGAAACACCATATATTTT. Translation gives CASSAYPSQAGNTIYF.

V gene TRBV5-1 combines with J gene TRBJ2-1; D possibly corresponds to TRBD2 (6 bases). Trimming removed 0 bases at V and 15 bases at J, with 13 bases between. In germline, CDR1 is SGHRS, CDR2 YFSETQ. The CDR3 spans 12 residues. DNA for the CDR3: TGCGCCAGCAGCTTGGAGGGACTGAGGGGGTTCTTC. Translated, it gives CASSLEGLRGFF.

This clone has a handful of counts. The rearrangement links TRBV18 to TRBJ1-1; no reliable D call. From germline, CDR1 is KGHSH and CDR2 LQKENI. Trimming took off 3 bases at V and 3 bases at J, with 8 bases between the two ends. This CDR3 contains 13 residues. CDR3 in amino acids: CASSPEAYTEAFF. The CDR3 region has the DNA TGTGCCAGCTCACCGGAGGCCTACACTGAAGCTTTCTTT.

The chain has TRBV4-1 and TRBJ2-5; no reliable D call. The germline V and J ends were trimmed by 5 bases and 3 bases, with 13 bases remaining between them. The CDR3 totals 14 residues. Germline loops: CDR1 MGHRA, CDR2 YSYEKL. CDR3 DNA sequence: TGCGCCAGCAGCTCTACCGACTGGAAAGAGACCCAGTACTTC. The encoded protein is CASSSTDWKETQYF.

Here the CDR3 reads CASSLRTVQETQYF. The CDR3 DNA sequence: TGCGCCAGCAGCTTGAGAACTGTCCAAGAGACCCAGTACTTC. This chain connects TRBV5-1 to TRBJ2-5; D ambiguous. The CDR3 loop spans 14 amino acids. Germline CDR1 and CDR2: SGHRS and YFSETQ. V was shortened by 1 base and J by 1 base, with 8 bases between the two germline ends.

This clone has more than one count but fewer than ten. The rearrangement uses TRBV7-3 and TRBJ1-1; D is perhaps TRBD1 (5 bases). The CDR3 loop spans 14 amino acids. The V and J ends lost 2 bases and 1 base respectively, with 8 bases between them. Per germline, CDR1 SGHTA and CDR2 FQGTGA. Here the CDR3 reads CASSLGHRNTEAFF. DNA of the CDR3: TGTGCCAGCAGCTTAGGACACCGGAACACTGAAGCTTTCTTT.

The chain has TRBV10-3 and TRBJ1-1; unclear D gene. V was cut by 2 bases and J by 2 bases, with 15 bases left in between. There are 16 residues in the CDR3. Germline loops: CDR1 ENHRY, CDR2 SYGVKD. The chain's CDR3 is CAISEGGRRVNTEAFF. DNA of the CDR3: TGTGCCATCAGTGAGGGAGGGAGGAGAGTCAACACTGAAGCTTTCTTT.

This rearrangement joins TRBV21-1 to TRBJ1-5; TRBD1, the D gene given by the table, was not confirmed from the DNA. TRBV21-1 is assigned pseudogene status. The CDR3 spans 18 residues. The CDR3 spells CASSKALTGQETNQPQHF. CDR3 nucleotides: TGTGCCAGCAGCAAAGCGCTTACGGGACAGGAGACCAATCAGCCCCAGCATTTT.

The V and J genes are TRBV7-2 and TRBJ2-5; TRBD2 aligns across 9 bases. This CDR3 is 15 amino acids long. Germline V gene data show CDR1 as SGHTA and CDR2 as FQGNSA. V shed 1 base, J shed 4 bases, and the junction held 4 bases outside the gene matches. CDR3 protein: CASSLEISGGETQYF. The CDR3 DNA sequence: TGTGCCAGCAGCTTAGAGATTAGCGGGGGAGAGACCCAGTACTTC.

The V and J genes are TRBV5-1 and TRBJ1-1; the D gene is possibly TRBD1 (6 bases). Per germline, CDR1 SGHRS and CDR2 YFSETQ. V was trimmed by 2 bases and J by 3 bases, leaving 14 bases between them. The CDR3 has 15 amino acids. CDR3 nucleotides: TGCGCCAGCAGCTTAACAGGGAAAGGTGACACTGAAGCTTTCTTT. As protein: CASSLTGKGDTEAFF.

J is TRBJ2-1 and V is TRBV9; TRBD1 aligns across 7 bases. Trimming took 0 bases from V and 10 from J; bases not matched to a gene: 7. The CDR3 loop spans 14 amino acids. Looked up from germline, CDR1 is SGDLS and CDR2 is YYNGEE. This CDR3 reads CASSVVEGAREQFF. The CDR3 DNA sequence: TGTGCCAGCAGCGTAGTCGAGGGGGCGAGGGAGCAGTTCTTC.

This clone was picked up a small number of times. A far larger clone differs by one base, so this is likely a read error. The chain recombines TRBV5-1 with TRBJ2-2, with D possibly being TRBD2 (6 bases). Germline CDR1 SGHRS, CDR2 YFSETQ. V lost 0 bases, J lost 4 bases, and 16 bases lay in between. CDR3 length equals 17 residues. The CDR3 reads CASSLGGVEKGTGELFF. Written as DNA, the CDR3 is TGCGCCAGCAGCTTGGGGGGGGTGGAAAAGGGCACCGGGGAGCTGTTTTTT.

This clone has only a few counts. This chain joins TRBV19 and TRBJ1-1; no definite D call. CDR3 length: 13 amino acids. Germline CDR1 and CDR2: LNHDA and SQIVND (reference sequence). V was shortened by 4 bases and J by 4 bases, with 10 bases between the two germline ends. The CDR3 is CASSKREGTEAFF. The CDR3 DNA is TGTGCCAGTAGTAAAAGGGAGGGCACTGAAGCTTTCTTT.